This T cell receptor beta chain comes out of a study of T-cell reconstitution after alpha-beta-depleted transplantation in children. With 5 bases clipped from V and 7 bases from J, the junction kept 11 bases outside the gene matches. The CDR3 has 17 amino acids. In germline, CDR1 is SGHAT, CDR2 FQNNGV. The study, taken as a whole, reports: T-cell counts and diversity were attributed mostly to newly produced T cells one year after transplant. There were reportedly several hundred expanded graft clones from which alpha-beta T cells came about two months after transplant.

This clonotype was counted a few times. Its antigen is as yet unknown. Unique molecular identifiers were built into the TCRbeta library. TCRdb reprocessed the PCR reads via MiXCR and lists one record per CDR3 protein. The data contain fewer than 700,000 distinct CDR3 sequences, more than 20% of them singletons. This TCR was sampled from a boy younger than two who had a stem cell transplant for acute myeloid leukemia, so the T cells may come from the graft donor. The J gene is TRBJ2-1, the V gene TRBV11-2; 13 positions match TRBD2. The starting material was PBMCs, mostly from graft donor cells, obtained 360 days after TCRalphabeta/CD19-depleted stem cell transplant. The CDR3 is CASSQTSGGPLRNEQFF. In DNA form, the CDR3 reads TGTGCCAGCAGCCAGACTAGCGGGGGGCCTTTACGTAATGAGCAGTTCTTC.